This T cell receptor (beta chain) was captured by sequencing in a study of cytomegalovirus exposure and HLA in healthy donors. Study-wide results and caveats: Cytomegalovirus-associated TCR beta chains were listed, numbering 164. Most TCR sequences showed up rarely, but some public TCRs showed up in many donors.

Germline CDR1 and CDR2: SGHAT and FQNNGV. V lost 3 bases to trimming and J lost 2 bases, with 14 bases between them. The CDR3 loop spans 15 amino acids. As to this clone: What it recognizes is unknown.

The assay was immunoSEQ multiplex PCR, and TCRdb's table has in-frame clones only and misses some. In the table there are roughly 75,000 clones, over 85% of which are singletons. The source material was PBMCs. The clonotype originates from a woman under 30 in good health and CMV-seronegative. The chain has TRBV11-2 and TRBJ2-7; D is uncertain. The CDR3 DNA reads TGTGCCAGCAGCTTGTTGGCAGATCCAACCTACGAGCAGTACTTC. Protein product: CASSLLADPTYEQYF.